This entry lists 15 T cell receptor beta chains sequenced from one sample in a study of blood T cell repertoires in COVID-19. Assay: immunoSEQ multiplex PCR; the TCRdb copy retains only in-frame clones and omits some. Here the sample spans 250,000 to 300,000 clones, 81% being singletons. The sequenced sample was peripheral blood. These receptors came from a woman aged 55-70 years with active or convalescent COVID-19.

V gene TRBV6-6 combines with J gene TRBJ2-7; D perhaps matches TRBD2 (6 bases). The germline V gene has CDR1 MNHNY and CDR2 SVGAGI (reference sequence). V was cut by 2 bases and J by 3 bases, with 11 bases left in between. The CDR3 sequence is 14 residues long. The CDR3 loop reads CASSYGGAIYEQYF. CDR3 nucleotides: TGTGCCAGCAGTTACGGCGGGGCGATCTACGAGCAGTACTTC.

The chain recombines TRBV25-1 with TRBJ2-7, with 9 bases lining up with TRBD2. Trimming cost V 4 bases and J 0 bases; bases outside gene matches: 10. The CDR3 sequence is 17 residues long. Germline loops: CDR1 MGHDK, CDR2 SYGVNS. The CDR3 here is CASSAASGARSSYEQYF. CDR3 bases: TGTGCCAGCAGTGCAGCTAGCGGGGCTCGTAGCTCCTACGAGCAGTACTTC.

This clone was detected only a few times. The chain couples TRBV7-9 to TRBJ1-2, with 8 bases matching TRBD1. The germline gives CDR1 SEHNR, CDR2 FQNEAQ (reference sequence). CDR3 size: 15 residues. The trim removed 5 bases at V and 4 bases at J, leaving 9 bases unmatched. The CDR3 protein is CASSPGGQAFYGYTF. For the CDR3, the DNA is TGTGCCAGCAGCCCAGGGGGACAGGCCTTCTATGGCTACACCTTC.

The DNA for the CDR3 is TGTGCCAGCAGTGAGGTTAAGGGGCGTCAGTACTTC. As protein: CASSEVKGRQYF. The chain employs TRBV25-1 and TRBJ2-4; weak D call: TRBD1 (5 bases). The CDR3 is 12 amino acids. V dropped 3 bases and J dropped 12 bases, with 12 bases sitting between them. CDR1 is MGHDK, CDR2 SYGVNS, per germline.

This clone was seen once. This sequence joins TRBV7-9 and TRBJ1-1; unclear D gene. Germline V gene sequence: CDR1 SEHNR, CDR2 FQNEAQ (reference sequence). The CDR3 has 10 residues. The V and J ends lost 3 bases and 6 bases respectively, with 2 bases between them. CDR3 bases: TGTGCCAGCAGCTTCGCTGAAGCTTTCTTT. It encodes CASSFAEAFF.

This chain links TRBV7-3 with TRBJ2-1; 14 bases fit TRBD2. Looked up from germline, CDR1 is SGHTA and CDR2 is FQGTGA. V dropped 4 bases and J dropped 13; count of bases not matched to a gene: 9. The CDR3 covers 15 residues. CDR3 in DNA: TGTGCCAGCAGCTCAGGACTAGCGGGGGGCCCTGGTCAGTTCTTC. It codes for CASSSGLAGGPGQFF. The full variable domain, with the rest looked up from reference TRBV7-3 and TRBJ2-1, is GAGVSQTPSNKVTEKGKYVELRCDPISGHTALYWYRQSLGQGPEFLIYFQGTGAADDSGLPNDRFFAVRPEGSVSTLKIQRTERGDSAVYLCASSSGLAGGPGQFFGPGTRLTVL.

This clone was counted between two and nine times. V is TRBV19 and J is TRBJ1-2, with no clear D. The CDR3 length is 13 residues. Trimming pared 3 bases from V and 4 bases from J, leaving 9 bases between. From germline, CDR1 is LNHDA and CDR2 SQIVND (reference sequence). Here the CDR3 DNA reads TGTGCCAGTAGTATCGGGAGTAGCTATGGCTACACCTTC. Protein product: CASSIGSSYGYTF.

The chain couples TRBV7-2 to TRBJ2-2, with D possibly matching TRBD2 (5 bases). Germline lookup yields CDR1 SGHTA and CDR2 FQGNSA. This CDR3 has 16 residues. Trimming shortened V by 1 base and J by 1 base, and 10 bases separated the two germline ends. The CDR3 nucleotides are TGTGCCAGCAGCTTAGTGGGCGGGTTGAACACCGGGGAGCTGTTTTTT. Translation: CASSLVGGLNTGELFF.

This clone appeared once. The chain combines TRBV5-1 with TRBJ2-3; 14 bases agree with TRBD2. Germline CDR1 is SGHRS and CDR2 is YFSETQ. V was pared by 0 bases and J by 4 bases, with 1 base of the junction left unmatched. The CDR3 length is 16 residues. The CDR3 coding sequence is TGCGCCAGCAGCTTGGGACTAGCGGGGGGGCCAGATACGCAGTATTTT. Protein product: CASSLGLAGGPDTQYF.

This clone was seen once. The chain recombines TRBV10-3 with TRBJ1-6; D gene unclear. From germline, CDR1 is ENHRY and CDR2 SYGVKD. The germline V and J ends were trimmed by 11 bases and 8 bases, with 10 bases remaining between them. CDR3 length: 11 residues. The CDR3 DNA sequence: TGTGCCCCTAGGCCCTATTCACCCCTCCACTTT. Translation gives CAPRPYSPLHF.

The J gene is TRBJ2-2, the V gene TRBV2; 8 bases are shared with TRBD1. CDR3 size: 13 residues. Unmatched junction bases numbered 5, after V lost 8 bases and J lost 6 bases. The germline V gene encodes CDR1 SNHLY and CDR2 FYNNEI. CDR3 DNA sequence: TGTGCCAGCCAGGGGGCACGAGCCGGGGAGCTGTTTTTT. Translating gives CASQGARAGELFF.

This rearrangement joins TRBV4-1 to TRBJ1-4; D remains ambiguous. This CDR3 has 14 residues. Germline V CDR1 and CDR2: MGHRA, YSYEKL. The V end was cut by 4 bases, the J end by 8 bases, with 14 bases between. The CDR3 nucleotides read TGCGCCAGCAGCCTAAAGTTTCAGTCGGAAAAACTGTTTTTT. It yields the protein CASSLKFQSEKLFF.

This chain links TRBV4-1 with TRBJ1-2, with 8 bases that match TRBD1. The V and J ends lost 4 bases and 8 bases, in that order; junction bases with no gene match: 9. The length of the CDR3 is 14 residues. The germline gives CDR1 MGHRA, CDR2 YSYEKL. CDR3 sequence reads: CASSLATGGGGYTF. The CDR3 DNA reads TGCGCCAGCAGCCTTGCCACAGGGGGTGGAGGCTACACCTTC.

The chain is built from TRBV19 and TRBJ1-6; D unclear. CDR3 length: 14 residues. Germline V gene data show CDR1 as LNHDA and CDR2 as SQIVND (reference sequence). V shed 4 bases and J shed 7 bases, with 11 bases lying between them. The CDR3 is CASSREGGNSPLHF. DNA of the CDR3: TGTGCCAGTAGTAGGGAGGGCGGAAATTCACCCCTCCACTTT.

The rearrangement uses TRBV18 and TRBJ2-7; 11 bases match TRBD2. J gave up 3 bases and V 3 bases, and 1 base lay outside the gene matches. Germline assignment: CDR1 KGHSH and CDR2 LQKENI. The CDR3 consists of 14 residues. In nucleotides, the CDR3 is TGTGCCAGCTCACCGGGACTAGCGGACTACGAGCAGTACTTC. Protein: CASSPGLADYEQYF. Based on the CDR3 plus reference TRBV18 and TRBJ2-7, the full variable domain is NAGVMQNPRHLVRRRGQEARLRCSPMKGHSHVYWYRQLPEEGLKFMVYLQKENIIDESGMPKERFSAEFPKEGPSILRIQQVVRGDSAAYFCASSPGLADYEQYFGPGTRLTVT.